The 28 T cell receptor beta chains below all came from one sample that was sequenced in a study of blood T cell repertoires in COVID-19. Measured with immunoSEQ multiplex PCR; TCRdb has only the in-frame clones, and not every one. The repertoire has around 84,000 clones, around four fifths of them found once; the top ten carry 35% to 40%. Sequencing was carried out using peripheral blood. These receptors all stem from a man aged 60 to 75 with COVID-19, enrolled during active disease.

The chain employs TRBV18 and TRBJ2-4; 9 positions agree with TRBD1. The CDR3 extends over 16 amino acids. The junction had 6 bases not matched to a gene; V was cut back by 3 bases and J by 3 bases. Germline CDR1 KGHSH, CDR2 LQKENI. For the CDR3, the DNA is TGTGCCAGCTCACCTCCGGGACAGGGTGACAAAAACATTCAGTACTTC. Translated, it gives CASSPPGQGDKNIQYF.

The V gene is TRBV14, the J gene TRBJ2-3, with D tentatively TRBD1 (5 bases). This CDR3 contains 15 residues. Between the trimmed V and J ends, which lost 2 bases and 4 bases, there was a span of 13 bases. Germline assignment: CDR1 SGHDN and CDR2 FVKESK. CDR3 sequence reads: CASSQQQGSPDTQYF. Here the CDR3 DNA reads TGTGCCAGCAGCCAACAGCAGGGAAGTCCAGATACGCAGTATTTT.

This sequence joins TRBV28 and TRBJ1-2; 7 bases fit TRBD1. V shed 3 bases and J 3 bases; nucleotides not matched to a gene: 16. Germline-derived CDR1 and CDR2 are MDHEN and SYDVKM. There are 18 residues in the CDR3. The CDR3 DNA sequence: TGTGCCAGCAGTTTGGCGGGGTTGTCAGGGGGACCCCACTATGGCTACACCTTC. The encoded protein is CASSLAGLSGGPHYGYTF.

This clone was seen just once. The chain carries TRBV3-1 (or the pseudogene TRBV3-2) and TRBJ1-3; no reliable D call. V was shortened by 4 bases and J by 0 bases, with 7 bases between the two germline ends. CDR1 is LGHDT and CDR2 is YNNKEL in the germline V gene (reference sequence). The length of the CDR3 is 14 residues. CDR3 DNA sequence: TGTGCCAGCAGCCTGGCGGACTCTGGAAACACCATATATTTT. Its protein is CASSLADSGNTIYF.

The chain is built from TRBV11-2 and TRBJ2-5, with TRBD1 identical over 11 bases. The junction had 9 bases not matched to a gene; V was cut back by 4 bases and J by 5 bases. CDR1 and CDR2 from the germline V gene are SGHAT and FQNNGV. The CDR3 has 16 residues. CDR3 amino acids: CASSSRGTGGAETQYF. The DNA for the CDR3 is TGTGCCAGCAGCTCCCGAGGGACAGGGGGAGCGGAGACCCAGTACTTC.

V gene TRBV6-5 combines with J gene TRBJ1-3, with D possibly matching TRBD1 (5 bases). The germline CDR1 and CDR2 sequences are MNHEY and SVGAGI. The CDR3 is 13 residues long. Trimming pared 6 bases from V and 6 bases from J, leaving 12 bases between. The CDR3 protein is CASSPGGLNTIYF. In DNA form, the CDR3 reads TGTGCCAGCAGCCCCGGGGGATTAAACACCATATATTTT.

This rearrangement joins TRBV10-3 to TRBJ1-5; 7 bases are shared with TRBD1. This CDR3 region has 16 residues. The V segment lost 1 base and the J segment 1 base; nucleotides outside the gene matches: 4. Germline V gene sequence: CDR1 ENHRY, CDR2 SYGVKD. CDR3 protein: CAISEYSTGSNQPQHF. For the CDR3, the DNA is TGTGCCATCAGTGAGTACTCGACAGGGAGCAATCAGCCCCAGCATTTT.

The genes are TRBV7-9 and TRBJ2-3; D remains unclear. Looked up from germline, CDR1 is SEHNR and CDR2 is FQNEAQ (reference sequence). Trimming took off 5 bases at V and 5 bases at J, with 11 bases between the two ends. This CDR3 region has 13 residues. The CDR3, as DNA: TGTGCCAGCAGCCCAGATGGTGAAGATACGCAGTATTTT. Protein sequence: CASSPDGEDTQYF.

DNA of the CDR3: TGTGCCAGCAGCTTAGGCAGGGGTCAGAACACTGAAGCTTTCTTT. Protein: CASSLGRGQNTEAFF. The chain uses TRBV7-3 and TRBJ1-1; tentative D call: TRBD1 (6 bases). Germline V lookup: CDR1 SGHTA, CDR2 FQGTGA. This CDR3 region has 15 residues. V was shortened by 2 bases and J by 1 base, with 11 bases between the two germline ends.

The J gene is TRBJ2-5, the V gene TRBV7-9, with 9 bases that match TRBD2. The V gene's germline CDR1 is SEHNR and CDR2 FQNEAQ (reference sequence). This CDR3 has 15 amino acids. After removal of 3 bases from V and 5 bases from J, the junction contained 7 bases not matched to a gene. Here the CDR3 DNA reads TGTGCCAGCAGCTTGGGGCGGGGGGGGGCGGAGACCCAGTACTTC. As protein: CASSLGRGGAETQYF.

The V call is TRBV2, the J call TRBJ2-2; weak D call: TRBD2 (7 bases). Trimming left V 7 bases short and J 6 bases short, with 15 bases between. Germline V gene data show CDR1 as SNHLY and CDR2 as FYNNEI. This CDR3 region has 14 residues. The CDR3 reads CASKTGGLAGELFF. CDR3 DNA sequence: TGTGCCAGCAAAACGGGGGGCCTTGCCGGGGAGCTGTTTTTT.

CDR3 DNA: TGTGCCAGCTCGACGCTGACAGCGATTAATGAAAAACTGTTTTTT. This gives the protein CASSTLTAINEKLFF. This rearrangement joins TRBV18 to TRBJ1-4, with a tentative D call TRBD1 (5 bases). Germline V gene lookup returns CDR1 KGHSH and CDR2 LQKENI. The V end was cut by 6 bases, the J end by 4 bases, with 15 bases between. The CDR3 loop spans 15 amino acids.

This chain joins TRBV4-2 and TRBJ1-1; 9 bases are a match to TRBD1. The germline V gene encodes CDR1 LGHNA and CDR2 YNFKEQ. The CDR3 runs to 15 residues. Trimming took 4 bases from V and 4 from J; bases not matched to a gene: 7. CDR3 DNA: TGTGCCAGCAGCCCCCTCGGGACAGGGTCCACTGAAGCTTTCTTT. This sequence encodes CASSPLGTGSTEAFF.

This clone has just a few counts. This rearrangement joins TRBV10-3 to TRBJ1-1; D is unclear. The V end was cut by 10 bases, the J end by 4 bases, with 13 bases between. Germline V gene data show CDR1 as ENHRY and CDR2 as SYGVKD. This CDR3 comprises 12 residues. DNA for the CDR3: TGTGCCACCGGGGAGGGTACCACTGAAGCTTTCTTT. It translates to CATGEGTTEAFF.

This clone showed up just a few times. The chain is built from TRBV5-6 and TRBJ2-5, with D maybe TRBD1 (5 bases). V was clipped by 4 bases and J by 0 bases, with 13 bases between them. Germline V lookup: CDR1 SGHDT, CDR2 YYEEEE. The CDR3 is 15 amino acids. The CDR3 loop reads CASSPMTEDQETQYF. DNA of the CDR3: TGTGCCAGCAGCCCGATGACAGAGGACCAAGAGACCCAGTACTTC. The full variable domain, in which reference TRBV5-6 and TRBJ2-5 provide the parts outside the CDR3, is DAGVTQSPTHLIKTRGQQVTLRCSPKSGHDTVSWYQQALGQGPQFIFQYYEEEERQRGNFPDRFSGHQFPNYSSELNVNALLLGDSALYLCASSPMTEDQETQYFGPGTRLLVL.

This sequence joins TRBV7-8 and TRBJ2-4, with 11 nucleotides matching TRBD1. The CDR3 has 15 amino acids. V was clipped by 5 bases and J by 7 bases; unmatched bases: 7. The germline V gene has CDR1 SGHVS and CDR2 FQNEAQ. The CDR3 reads CASSPRDRGFNIQYF. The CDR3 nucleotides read TGTGCCAGCAGCCCTCGGGACAGGGGGTTTAACATTCAGTACTTC.

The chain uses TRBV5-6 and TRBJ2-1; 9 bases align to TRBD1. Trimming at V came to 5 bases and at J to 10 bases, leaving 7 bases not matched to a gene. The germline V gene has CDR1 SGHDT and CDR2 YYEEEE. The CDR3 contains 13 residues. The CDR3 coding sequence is TGTGCCAGCAGGGCCGGGACAGGGCGCGAGCAGTTCTTC. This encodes CASRAGTGREQFF. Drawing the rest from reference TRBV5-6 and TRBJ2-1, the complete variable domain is DAGVTQSPTHLIKTRGQQVTLRCSPKSGHDTVSWYQQALGQGPQFIFQYYEEEERQRGNFPDRFSGHQFPNYSSELNVNALLLGDSALYLCASRAGTGREQFFGPGTRLTVL.

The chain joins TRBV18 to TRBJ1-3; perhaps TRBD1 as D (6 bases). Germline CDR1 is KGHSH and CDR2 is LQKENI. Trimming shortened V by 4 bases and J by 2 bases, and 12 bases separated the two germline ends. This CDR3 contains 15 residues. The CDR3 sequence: CASSHTTGPGNTIYF. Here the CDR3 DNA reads TGTGCCAGCTCACACACGACAGGTCCTGGAAACACCATATATTTT.

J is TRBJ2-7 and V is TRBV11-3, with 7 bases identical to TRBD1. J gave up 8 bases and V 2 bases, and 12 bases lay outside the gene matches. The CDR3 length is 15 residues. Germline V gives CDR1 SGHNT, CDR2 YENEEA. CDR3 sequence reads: CASSLTGDPSTKQYF. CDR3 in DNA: TGTGCCAGCAGCTTAACAGGGGACCCCTCTACGAAGCAGTACTTC.

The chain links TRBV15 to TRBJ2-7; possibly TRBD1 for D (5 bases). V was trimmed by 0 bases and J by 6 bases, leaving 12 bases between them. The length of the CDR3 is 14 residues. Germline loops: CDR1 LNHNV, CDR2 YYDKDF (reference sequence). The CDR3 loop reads CATSREGRASEQYF. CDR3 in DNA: TGTGCCACCAGCAGAGAGGGCAGGGCATCCGAGCAGTACTTC.

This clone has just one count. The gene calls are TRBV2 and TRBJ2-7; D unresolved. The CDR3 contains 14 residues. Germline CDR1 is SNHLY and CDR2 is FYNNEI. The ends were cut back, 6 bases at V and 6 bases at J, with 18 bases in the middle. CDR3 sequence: CASSPGSKAREQYF. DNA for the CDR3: TGTGCCAGCAGCCCCGGGTCCAAGGCCCGCGAGCAGTACTTC.

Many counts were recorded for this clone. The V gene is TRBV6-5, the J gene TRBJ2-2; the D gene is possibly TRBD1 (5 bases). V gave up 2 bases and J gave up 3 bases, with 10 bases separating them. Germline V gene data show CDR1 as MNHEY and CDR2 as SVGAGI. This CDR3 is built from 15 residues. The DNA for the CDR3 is TGTGCCAGCAGTTACGGGCAGGGCTACACCGGGGAGCTGTTTTTT. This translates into CASSYGQGYTGELFF.

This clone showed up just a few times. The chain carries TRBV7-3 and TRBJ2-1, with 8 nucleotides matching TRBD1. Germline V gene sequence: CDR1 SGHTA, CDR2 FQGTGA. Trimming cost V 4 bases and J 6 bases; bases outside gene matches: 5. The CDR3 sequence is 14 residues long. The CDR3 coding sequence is TGTGCCAGCAGCTACAGGGGGGTCGGCAATGAGCAGTTCTTC. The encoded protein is CASSYRGVGNEQFF.

The CDR3 region is CASSLLAEGTGELFF. As DNA, the CDR3 is TGCGCCAGCAGCTTACTAGCGGAGGGCACCGGGGAGCTGTTTTTT. The rearrangement links TRBV5-1 to TRBJ2-2; 8 bases align to TRBD2. The ends lost 2 bases at V and 4 bases at J; junction bases unmatched: 4. Germline-derived CDR1 and CDR2 are SGHRS and YFSETQ. The CDR3 contains 15 residues.

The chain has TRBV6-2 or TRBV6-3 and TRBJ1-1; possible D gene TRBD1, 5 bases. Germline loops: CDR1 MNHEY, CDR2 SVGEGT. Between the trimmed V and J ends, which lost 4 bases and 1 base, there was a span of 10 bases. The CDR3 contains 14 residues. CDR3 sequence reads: CASSFPGQNTEAFF. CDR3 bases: TGTGCCAGCAGTTTTCCAGGGCAGAACACTGAAGCTTTCTTT.

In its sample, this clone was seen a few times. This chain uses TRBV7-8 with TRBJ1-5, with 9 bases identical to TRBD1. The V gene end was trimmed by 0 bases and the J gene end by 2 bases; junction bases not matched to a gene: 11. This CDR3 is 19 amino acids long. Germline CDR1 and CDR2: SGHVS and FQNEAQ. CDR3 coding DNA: TGTGCCAGCAGCTTAGCGCACACGACAGGGGGTGACGGCAATCAGCCCCAGCATTTT. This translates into CASSLAHTTGGDGNQPQHF. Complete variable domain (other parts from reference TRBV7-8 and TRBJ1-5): GAGVSQSPRYKVAKRGQDVALRCDPISGHVSLFWYQQALGQGPEFLTYFQNEAQLDKSGLPSDRFFAERPEGSVSTLKIQRTQQEDSAVYLCASSLAHTTGGDGNQPQHFGDGTRLSIL.

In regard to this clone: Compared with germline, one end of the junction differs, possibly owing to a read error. The CDR3 nucleotides are TGTGCCAGCCTGAAAGACAGGGCGGCTCAAGTGACCCAGTACTTC. Protein sequence: CASLKDRAAQVTQYF. The chain links TRBV2 to TRBJ2-5, with TRBD1 identical over 7 bases. The CDR3 has 15 residues. Germline assignment: CDR1 SNHLY and CDR2 FYNNEI.

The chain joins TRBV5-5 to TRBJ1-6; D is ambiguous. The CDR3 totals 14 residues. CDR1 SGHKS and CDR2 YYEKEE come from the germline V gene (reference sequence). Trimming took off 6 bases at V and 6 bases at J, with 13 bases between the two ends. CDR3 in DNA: TGTGCCAGCAACCTCCCACGGGGTAATTCACCCCTCCACTTT. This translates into CASNLPRGNSPLHF.